This entry lists 32 T cell receptor beta chains sequenced from one sample in a study of beta chain features in type 1 diabetes. Study-level points and caveats: People with Type 1 diabetes carried modestly yet significantly shorter TCRB CDR3s in all four CD4+ subsets.

Sequencing targeted expressed TCRB transcripts, as all isolated RNA had been reverse transcribed. Libraries were prepared by immunoSEQ multiplex PCR; TCRdb keeps only in-frame clonotypes and omits some of them. The data contain around 300,000 clones, approximately 15% of them seen just once; the ten biggest clones take up about 0.014%. These receptors have no identified antigens. Sequencing was performed on naive CD4+ T cells from blood. These receptors came from a man aged 18 to 29 with type 1 diabetes.

The chain is built from TRBV2 and TRBJ2-5; TRBD2 matches 9 bases. The CDR3 covers 19 residues. CDR1 SNHLY and CDR2 FYNNEI come from the germline V gene. V shed 5 bases and J 2 bases; nucleotides not matched to a gene: 18. DNA of the CDR3: TGTGCCAGCAGTTCGACTAGCGGTCGCTTGTCATCCCCTCAAGAGACCCAGTACTTC. Amino acid sequence: CASSSTSGRLSSPQETQYF.

This chain connects TRBV6-6 to TRBJ2-5, with a weak D call TRBD2 (6 bases). Per the germline V gene, CDR1 is MNHNY and CDR2 is SVGAGI (reference sequence). Trimming left V 0 bases short and J 2 bases short, with 7 bases between. This CDR3 spans 14 amino acids. This chain's CDR3 is CASSYSGGQETQYF. The CDR3 DNA reads TGTGCCAGCAGTTACTCCGGGGGTCAAGAGACCCAGTACTTC.

This clone was seen a few times. Other DNA sequences in this specimen translate into the identical CDR3. The chain carries TRBV28 and TRBJ2-7; TRBD2 aligns across 13 bases. V shed 2 bases, J shed 3 bases, and the junction held 1 base outside the gene matches. The CDR3 runs 15 residues. The germline gives CDR1 MDHEN, CDR2 SYDVKM. The CDR3: CASSLRTSGSYEQYF. CDR3 DNA: TGTGCCAGCAGTTTACGGACTAGCGGGAGCTACGAGCAGTACTTC.

This clone showed up just a few times. The J gene is TRBJ1-5, the V gene TRBV5-6; D is undetermined. This CDR3 is built from 13 residues. The V gene lost 2 bases and the J gene lost 0 bases, with 3 bases spanning the gap. Germline V gene lookup returns CDR1 SGHDT and CDR2 YYEEEE. CDR3 sequence: CASSFSSNQPQHF. As DNA, the CDR3 is TGTGCCAGCAGCTTTAGTAGCAATCAGCCCCAGCATTTT.

This sequence joins TRBV29-1 and TRBJ2-1, with D possibly matching TRBD2 (5 bases). With 4 bases removed from V and 9 bases from J, the gap between germline ends came to 13 bases. The CDR3 runs 12 residues. The germline V gene has CDR1 SQVTM and CDR2 ANQGSEA. The CDR3, as DNA: TGCAGCGTTGGGACTTTCGTTCGTGAGCAGTTCTTC. This sequence encodes CSVGTFVREQFF.

This clone occurred a few times. The rearrangement links TRBV19 to TRBJ2-2; TRBD1 matches at 8 bases. Germline values: CDR1 LNHDA, CDR2 SQIVND (reference sequence). The CDR3 sequence is 15 residues long. V shed 7 bases, J shed 4 bases, and the junction held 8 bases outside the gene matches. DNA of the CDR3: TGTGCCAGTACCGCCGACAGGGGTGGCACCGGGGAGCTGTTTTTT. Protein sequence: CASTADRGGTGELFF.

This clone was seen a few times. V gene TRBV19 combines with J gene TRBJ1-2, with no clear D. In germline, CDR1 is LNHDA, CDR2 SQIVND (reference sequence). This CDR3 spans 14 amino acids. V was pared by 4 bases and J by 6 bases, with 15 bases between. The CDR3 here is CASSSGLGSHGYTF. The CDR3 DNA is TGTGCCAGTAGTAGCGGACTCGGCTCCCATGGCTACACCTTC.

This clone was detected only a few times. This chain joins TRBV19 and TRBJ2-7, with D perhaps TRBD1 (5 bases). CDR1 is LNHDA and CDR2 is SQIVND in the germline V gene (reference sequence). The V end lost 9 bases, the J end lost 6 bases, and 15 bases lay between the germline ends. This CDR3 region has 12 residues. CDR3 DNA sequence: TGTGCCAGCGAAGGGGTTTTGGGCGAGCAGTACTTC. Protein: CASEGVLGEQYF.

The chain links TRBV11-2 to TRBJ2-7; no clear D gene. Trimming pared 3 bases from V and 3 bases from J, leaving 12 bases between. Germline values: CDR1 SGHAT, CDR2 FQNNGV. The CDR3 length is 14 residues. The CDR3 nucleotides are TGTGCCAGCAGCTTCGACTCACGCTACTACGAGCAGTACTTC. It specifies CASSFDSRYYEQYF.

The gene calls are TRBV7-9 and TRBJ2-1, with 8 bases that match TRBD2. Germline V lookup: CDR1 SEHNR, CDR2 FQNEAQ (reference sequence). V shed 5 bases and J 6 bases; nucleotides not matched to a gene: 6. The CDR3 extends over 14 amino acids. Written as DNA, the CDR3 is TGTGCCAGCAGCCCCGGGACTAGGTCCAATGAGCAGTTCTTC. Amino acid sequence: CASSPGTRSNEQFF.

The chain has TRBV4-3 and TRBJ2-5, with no clear D. V shed 3 bases and J shed 7 bases, with 21 bases lying between them. The CDR3 has 16 residues. Germline CDR1 LGHNA, CDR2 YSLEER. CDR3 DNA: TGCGCCAGCAGCCAGGGTTCGTCGAGCGACCCTGTGACCCAGTACTTC. Protein product: CASSQGSSSDPVTQYF.

The chain carries TRBV11-2 and TRBJ2-5; D is unclear. Germline V gene sequence: CDR1 SGHAT, CDR2 FQNNGV. The CDR3 has 13 amino acids. V was cut by 5 bases and J by 3 bases, with 10 bases left in between. Here the CDR3 reads CASSLSLEETQYF. DNA of the CDR3: TGTGCCAGCAGCCTAAGCCTCGAAGAGACCCAGTACTTC.

The table lists this clone with a few counts. V and J are TRBV2 and TRBJ2-3, with 9 bases lining up with TRBD2. The CDR3 is made up of 14 amino acids. Germline values: CDR1 SNHLY, CDR2 FYNNEI. V dropped 8 bases and J dropped 0; count of bases not matched to a gene: 3. The CDR3 is CASLAGTSTDTQYF. The DNA for the CDR3 is TGTGCCAGCCTAGCGGGGACTAGCACAGATACGCAGTATTTT.

This chain connects TRBV5-4 to TRBJ1-1, with no clear D. Trimming left V 4 bases short and J 0 bases short, with 10 bases between. The germline gives CDR1 SGHNT, CDR2 YYREEE (reference sequence). The CDR3 spans 14 residues. Written as DNA, the CDR3 is TGTGCCAGCAGCACGAGGCCCCTGAACACTGAAGCTTTCTTT. Protein: CASSTRPLNTEAFF.

This rearrangement joins TRBV7-9 to TRBJ2-1; a weak D match, TRBD1 (6 bases). Germline CDR1 and CDR2: SEHNR and FQNEAQ (reference sequence). The CDR3 runs to 18 residues. V was pared by 2 bases and J by 0 bases, with 17 bases between. CDR3 nucleotide sequence: TGTGCCAGCAGCTTAAGAGGGGGACAAGCGAGCTCCTACAATGAGCAGTTCTTC. Its translation: CASSLRGGQASSYNEQFF.

The chain has TRBV4-1 and TRBJ1-5; perhaps TRBD1 as D (6 bases). The CDR3 sequence is 13 residues long. Germline V gene data show CDR1 as MGHRA and CDR2 as YSYEKL. Trimming took off 4 bases at V and 7 bases at J, with 11 bases between the two ends. CDR3 loop: CASSPDRLQPQHF. The DNA of the CDR3 is TGCGCCAGCAGCCCGGACAGACTACAGCCCCAGCATTTT.

The CDR3 region has the DNA TGTGCCTGGGCTAGCGGGGGCCCCCCAGAGACCCAGTACTTC. As protein: CAWASGGPPETQYF. V and J are TRBV30 and TRBJ2-5; 10 positions agree with TRBD2. This CDR3 contains 14 residues. From germline, CDR1 is GTSNPN and CDR2 SVGIG (reference sequence). Trimming took 5 bases from V and 4 from J; bases not matched to a gene: 7.

The V call is TRBV6-5, the J call TRBJ1-1; D might be TRBD1 (5 bases). This CDR3 region has 14 residues. V lost 2 bases to trimming and J lost 1 base, with 8 bases between them. The V gene's germline CDR1 is MNHEY and CDR2 SVGAGI. The CDR3 sequence is CASSYAGQNTEAFF. The CDR3 DNA reads as TGTGCCAGCAGTTACGCAGGACAGAACACTGAAGCTTTCTTT.

This clone was seen a handful of times. The chain has TRBV19 and TRBJ2-5; a possible D gene is TRBD2 (6 bases). Germline assignment: CDR1 LNHDA and CDR2 SQIVND (reference sequence). The CDR3 consists of 19 residues. Trimming stripped 4 bases from V and 2 bases from J, with 26 bases between. CDR3 coding DNA: TGTGCCAGTAGTAACGTCGGACACTTACAATGGGGGGTACAAGAGACCCAGTACTTC. Amino acids: CASSNVGHLQWGVQETQYF.

CDR3 in amino acids: CASSVRGLQETQYF. CDR3 coding DNA: TGTGCCAGCAGCGTAAGGGGACTCCAAGAGACCCAGTACTTC. V and J are TRBV9 and TRBJ2-5, with a possible D match to TRBD2 (6 bases). CDR1 and CDR2 (germline): SGDLS, YYNGEE. This CDR3 comprises 14 residues. The V end lost 1 base, the J end lost 1 base, and 8 bases lay between the germline ends.

The V gene is TRBV18, the J gene TRBJ1-2; TRBD1 agrees at 7 bases. Germline lookup yields CDR1 KGHSH and CDR2 LQKENI. With 1 base clipped from V and 8 bases from J, the junction kept 7 bases outside the gene matches. The CDR3 runs 14 residues. The CDR3 DNA follows: TGTGCCAGCTCACCACTTCTCGGGACAGAAGGCTACACCTTC. Translation: CASSPLLGTEGYTF.

This clone was seen only once. The chain employs TRBV9 and TRBJ2-3; 10 bases map to TRBD1. The CDR3 runs to 15 residues. The germline V gene has CDR1 SGDLS and CDR2 YYNGEE. V trimming: 4 bases; J trimming: 5 bases; junction bases outside the gene matches: 7. CDR3 nucleotide sequence: TGTGCCAGCAGCCCCGGGACAGGGGTTGTAGATACGCAGTATTTT. Translation gives CASSPGTGVVDTQYF.

A few counts support this clone. V gene TRBV5-1 combines with J gene TRBJ2-2; weak D call: TRBD2 (6 bases). Germline CDR1 is SGHRS and CDR2 is YFSETQ. The CDR3 contains 14 residues. Between the trimmed V and J ends, which lost 0 bases and 6 bases, there was a span of 9 bases. The CDR3: CASSLAGRPGELFF. Here the CDR3 DNA reads TGCGCCAGCAGCTTGGCGGGGAGGCCCGGGGAGCTGTTTTTT. Variable domain in full (rest from reference TRBV5-1 and TRBJ2-2): KAGVTQTPRYLIKTRGQQVTLSCSPISGHRSVSWYQQTPGQGLQFLFEYFSETQRNKGNFPGRFSGRQFSNSRSEMNVSTLELGDSALYLCASSLAGRPGELFFGEGSRLTVL.

This clone was detected only a few times. V is TRBV7-9 and J is TRBJ2-1; 7 nucleotides align to TRBD2. There are 15 residues in the CDR3. CDR1 and CDR2 from the germline V gene are SEHNR and FQNEAQ (reference sequence). J was trimmed by 7 bases and V by 11 bases; bases with no gene match: 17. The CDR3, as DNA: TGTGCCCTAGGTGGCGGGAGTGCTCCGTCGAATGAGCAGTTCTTC. Translated: CALGGGSAPSNEQFF.

This clone has a handful of counts. V is TRBV6-5 and J is TRBJ2-7; 14 bases are shared with TRBD2. V dropped 6 bases and J dropped 6; count of bases not matched to a gene: 7. The CDR3 runs 15 residues. Germline V CDR1 and CDR2: MNHEY, SVGAGI. The CDR3 bases are TGTGCCAGCAGCCGGACCGGACTAGCGGGAGGCGAGCAGTACTTC. Translated: CASSRTGLAGGEQYF.

CDR3 in DNA: TGTGCCAGCAGCCAGGGCGGGGGATCCTACGAGCAGTACTTC. This gives the protein CASSQGGGSYEQYF. This sequence joins TRBV9 and TRBJ2-7, with 7 bases that match TRBD2. The junction had 5 bases not matched to a gene; V was cut back by 4 bases and J by 1 base. Looked up from germline, CDR1 is SGDLS and CDR2 is YYNGEE. CDR3 length equals 14 residues.

The rearrangement links TRBV7-9 to TRBJ2-2; 10 positions agree with TRBD1. V gave up 5 bases and J gave up 0 bases; unmatched junction bases: 9. The CDR3 has 18 residues. The germline V gene encodes CDR1 SEHNR and CDR2 FQNEAQ (reference sequence). CDR3 in amino acids: CASSTPTGGVTNTGELFF. The DNA for the CDR3 is TGTGCCAGCAGCACGCCGACAGGGGGCGTAACGAACACCGGGGAGCTGTTTTTT.

V usage is TRBV7-8 and J usage is TRBJ1-1, with a weak D call TRBD1 (5 bases). The CDR3 length is 12 residues. V lost 0 bases to trimming and J lost 11 bases, with 10 bases between them. Germline V CDR1 and CDR2: SGHVS, FQNEAQ. The CDR3 DNA is TGTGCCAGCAGCTTAGCCGGGGGGGAGGCTTTCTTT. Translating it yields CASSLAGGEAFF.

This chain connects TRBV5-6 to TRBJ2-7; TRBD1 aligns across 9 bases. The CDR3 is made up of 14 amino acids. V lost 2 bases to trimming and J lost 5 bases; unmatched junction nucleotides: 5. The germline V gene has CDR1 SGHDT and CDR2 YYEEEE. CDR3 nucleotides: TGTGCCAGCAGCTTAGGGACAGGGTTGGACGAGCAGTACTTC. This codes for CASSLGTGLDEQYF. The full variable domain, rest sourced from reference TRBV5-6 and TRBJ2-7, is DAGVTQSPTHLIKTRGQQVTLRCSPKSGHDTVSWYQQALGQGPQFIFQYYEEEERQRGNFPDRFSGHQFPNYSSELNVNALLLGDSALYLCASSLGTGLDEQYFGPGTRLTVT.

The chain recombines TRBV7-9 with TRBJ1-1; 7 bases are shared with TRBD1. CDR1 SEHNR and CDR2 FQNEAQ come from the germline V gene (reference sequence). The CDR3 consists of 14 residues. V lost 8 bases, J lost 4 bases, and 10 bases stayed unmatched. The CDR3 nucleotides are TGTGCCAGCTTAGAGGTCCGGGACAGCACTGAAGCTTTCTTT. It yields the protein CASLEVRDSTEAFF.

The genes are TRBV6-5 and TRBJ1-1; 7 positions match TRBD1. The germline V gene has CDR1 MNHEY and CDR2 SVGAGI. V lost 7 bases to trimming and J lost 3 bases; unmatched junction nucleotides: 8. The CDR3 loop spans 14 amino acids. CDR3 in amino acids: CASTKTGQYTEAFF. Written as DNA, the CDR3 is TGTGCCAGCACCAAGACGGGACAGTACACTGAAGCTTTCTTT.

The V gene is TRBV4-3, the J gene TRBJ2-2; perhaps TRBD2 as D (5 bases). Trimming pared 0 bases from V and 6 bases from J, leaving 8 bases between. Looked up from germline, CDR1 is LGHNA and CDR2 is YSLEER. The CDR3 length is 14 residues. The CDR3 reads CASSQDRRSGELFF. The CDR3 DNA reads as TGCGCCAGCAGCCAAGATAGGAGGTCCGGGGAGCTGTTTTTT.